The 26 T cell receptor beta chains below all came from one sample that was sequenced in a study of early T cells in non-severe SARS-CoV-2 infection. TCRdb independently ran MiXCR on the 5' RACE reads; one entry per CDR3 protein. The sample carries 45,000 to 55,000 distinct CDR3 sequences, more than 5.5% recorded once. This specimen consisted of whole blood, obtained at baseline. The receptors come from an adult who was a healthcare worker with PCR-confirmed SARS-CoV-2 infection or an uninfected control (not recorded which).

V is TRBV6-1 and J is TRBJ2-3; 11 bases line up with TRBD2. The V gene's germline CDR1 is MNHNS and CDR2 SASEGT. This CDR3 contains 15 residues. Trimming at V came to 2 bases and at J to 5 bases, leaving 3 bases not matched to a gene. CDR3 amino acids: CASSELAGGLDTQYF. The CDR3 coding sequence is TGTGCCAGCAGTGAACTAGCGGGGGGCTTAGATACGCAGTATTTT.

This clonotype occurred many times. As DNA, the CDR3 is TGTGCCAGCAGTGACAACACCGGGGAGCTGTTTTTT. The encoded protein is CASSDNTGELFF. V usage is TRBV6-4 and J usage is TRBJ2-2; D is unclear. Germline CDR1 and CDR2: MRHNA and SNTAGT. The CDR3 length is 12 residues. Trimming pared 2 bases from V and 2 bases from J, leaving 0 bases between.

This clonotype came up many times. The chain carries TRBV20-1 and TRBJ2-2, with D perhaps TRBD2 (5 bases). Germline values: CDR1 DFQATT, CDR2 SNEGSKA (reference sequence). V was pared by 7 bases and J by 0 bases, with 12 bases between. This CDR3 has 14 residues. The CDR3 nucleotides are TGCAGTGTCCCAGCGGACGCGAACACCGGGGAGCTGTTTTTT. This sequence encodes CSVPADANTGELFF.

This clonotype was detected only a few times. The chain recombines TRBV7-8 with TRBJ2-3; TRBD1 matches 8 bases. V was pared by 11 bases and J by 2 bases, with 12 bases of the junction left unmatched. Germline CDR1 is SGHVS and CDR2 is FQNEAQ. The CDR3 runs to 15 residues. CDR3 sequence (DNA): TGTGCCTCTCTGTTGGACAGGGTCCCCACAGATACGCAGTATTTT. Translating it yields CASLLDRVPTDTQYF.

The genes are TRBV11-2 and TRBJ2-7, with a possible D match to TRBD2 (6 bases). The length of the CDR3 is 15 residues. Germline V gene data show CDR1 as SGHAT and CDR2 as FQNNGV. Trimming left V 0 bases short and J 3 bases short, with 12 bases between. The CDR3: CASSLDPGTYYEQYF. Written as DNA, the CDR3 is TGTGCCAGCAGCTTAGACCCAGGGACTTACTACGAGCAGTACTTC.

This clonotype has at least ten counts. The chain employs TRBV29-1 and TRBJ1-2; TRBD1 agrees at 7 bases. Germline V CDR1 and CDR2: SQVTM, ANQGSEA. The V gene end was trimmed by 7 bases and the J gene end by 9 bases; junction bases not matched to a gene: 8. The CDR3 has 11 amino acids. The DNA for the CDR3 is TGCAGCGATAAGACAGGGTTTAGCTACACCTTC. Translated, it gives CSDKTGFSYTF.

This clonotype turned up a few times. CDR3 sequence (DNA): TGTGCCAGTAGTACCCCGGGACAGGGTACTCAGCCCCAGCATTTT. Its translation: CASSTPGQGTQPQHF. The J gene is TRBJ1-5, the V gene TRBV19; 9 nucleotides agree with TRBD1. The CDR3 has 15 amino acids. V dropped 4 bases and J dropped 6; count of bases not matched to a gene: 7. CDR1 is LNHDA and CDR2 is SQIVND in the germline V gene (reference sequence).

In regard to this clonotype: Just one base apart from a much larger clone, this may be a read error. V usage is TRBV7-2 and J usage is TRBJ2-7; D may match TRBD1 or TRBD2 (6 bases each). The length of the CDR3 is 14 residues. Trimming shortened V by 5 bases and J by 3 bases, and 14 bases separated the two germline ends. Germline loops: CDR1 SGHTA, CDR2 FQGNSA. As DNA, the CDR3 is TGTGCCAGCAGCGCCAAGGGGGGCGTCTACGAGCAGTACTTC. It yields the protein CASSAKGGVYEQYF.

The chain uses TRBV4-2 and TRBJ2-7, with D unresolved. Germline V lookup: CDR1 LGHNA, CDR2 YNFKEQ. The V and J ends lost 4 bases and 2 bases respectively, with 9 bases between them. The CDR3 length is 13 residues. The CDR3 DNA reads as TGTGCCAGCAGCCGAGGAGAGGCCTACGAGCAGTACTTC. Its translation is CASSRGEAYEQYF.

This clonotype has ten or more counts. The chain joins TRBV12-3 or TRBV12-4 to TRBJ1-1; 7 nucleotides align to TRBD1. J gave up 0 bases and V 3 bases, and 7 bases lay outside the gene matches. There are 16 residues in the CDR3. CDR3 coding DNA: TGTGCCAGCAGTTTCTCTCCAGGACAGGTGAACACTGAAGCTTTCTTT. Its protein product is CASSFSPGQVNTEAFF.

This clonotype was seen a handful of times. The rearrangement joins TRBV3-1 to TRBJ2-3, with 8 bases matching TRBD2. CDR1 and CDR2 (germline): LGHDT, YNNKEL (reference sequence). V trimming: 0 bases; J trimming: 6 bases; junction bases outside the gene matches: 8. The CDR3 is 16 amino acids. The CDR3 loop is CASSQDYRGGRDTQYF. The CDR3, as DNA: TGTGCCAGCAGCCAAGATTACCGGGGGGGCCGCGATACGCAGTATTTT.

This clonotype was counted at least ten times. The chain couples TRBV4-2 to TRBJ2-1; maybe TRBD2 (6 bases). Germline V gene lookup returns CDR1 LGHNA and CDR2 YNFKEQ. V was trimmed by 1 base and J by 8 bases, leaving 21 bases between them. The CDR3 covers 17 residues. The CDR3 spells CASSQGGTGEGRDEQFF. The CDR3 region has the DNA TGTGCCAGCAGCCAAGGAGGTACGGGAGAAGGCAGGGATGAGCAGTTCTTC.

J is TRBJ1-6 and V is TRBV4-2; D uncertain. Between the trimmed V and J ends, which lost 0 bases and 7 bases, there was a span of 13 bases. CDR3 length: 16 amino acids. Germline V CDR1 and CDR2: LGHNA, YNFKEQ. The CDR3 DNA reads as TGTGCCAGCAGCCAAGAGTACGGGATGGGAAATTCACCCCTCCACTTT. It is translated as CASSQEYGMGNSPLHF.

This clonotype was recorded at least ten times. The chain joins TRBV11-3 to TRBJ2-5, with D possibly TRBD2 on 7 matching bases. Between the trimmed V and J ends, which lost 6 bases and 4 bases, there was a span of 18 bases. CDR1 is SGHNT, CDR2 YENEEA, per germline. The CDR3 is 15 residues long. The CDR3 region is CASSRTWGGRETQYF. CDR3 DNA: TGTGCCAGCAGTCGTACGTGGGGGGGCCGAGAGACCCAGTACTTC.

This clonotype was seen a handful of times. This chain joins TRBV9 and TRBJ1-1; 11 bases agree with TRBD1. Germline V gene lookup returns CDR1 SGDLS and CDR2 YYNGEE. V was pared by 6 bases and J by 8 bases, with 9 bases of the junction left unmatched. This CDR3 region has 14 residues. CDR3 amino acids: CASKPGTGGREAFF. The CDR3 DNA is TGTGCCAGCAAGCCTGGGACAGGGGGACGGGAAGCTTTCTTT. The whole variable domain, remainder taken from reference TRBV9 and TRBJ1-1, is DSGVTQTPKHLITATGQRVTLRCSPRSGDLSVYWYQQSLDQGLQFLIQYYNGEERAKGNILERFSAQQFPDLHSELNLSSLELGDSALYFCASKPGTGGREAFFGQGTRLTVV.

This clonotype was counted many times. The CDR3 here is CSVQRASGRTDTQYF. The CDR3, as DNA: TGCAGCGTCCAGAGGGCTAGCGGTAGGACAGATACGCAGTATTTT. The chain links TRBV29-1 to TRBJ2-3, with 7 bases matching TRBD2. The CDR3 contains 15 residues. Germline CDR1 reads SQVTM; CDR2 reads ANQGSEA. With 6 bases clipped from V and 3 bases from J, the junction kept 12 bases outside the gene matches.

This clonotype was observed at least ten times. The chain recombines TRBV7-6 with TRBJ2-3; D gene ambiguous. The CDR3 extends over 16 amino acids. Trimming left V 5 bases short and J 2 bases short, with 17 bases between. Per the germline V gene, CDR1 is SGHVS and CDR2 is FNYEAQ. This CDR3 reads CASSPTYLRSTDTQYF. CDR3 nucleotides: TGTGCCAGCAGCCCAACCTATTTGCGATCCACAGATACGCAGTATTTT.

The chain joins TRBV6-2 or TRBV6-3 to TRBJ2-5; D assignment may be TRBD1 or TRBD2 (6 bases each). The CDR3 covers 13 residues. Germline lookup yields CDR1 MNHEY and CDR2 SVGEGT. V was shortened by 8 bases and J by 2 bases, with 12 bases between the two germline ends. CDR3 residues: CASGGGRQETQYF. In DNA form, the CDR3 reads TGTGCCAGCGGAGGGGGGAGACAAGAGACCCAGTACTTC.

In its sample, this clonotype was seen many times. The chain couples TRBV4-3 to TRBJ2-1; D ambiguous. The germline V and J ends were trimmed by 0 bases and 7 bases, with 7 bases remaining between them. The CDR3 loop spans 13 amino acids. CDR1 LGHNA and CDR2 YSLEER come from the germline V gene. Here the CDR3 reads CASSQEGWNEQFF. In nucleotides, the CDR3 is TGCGCCAGCAGCCAAGAGGGATGGAATGAGCAGTTCTTC.

The rearrangement joins TRBV27 to TRBJ2-7; tentatively, D is TRBD1 (5 bases). Germline CDR1 reads MNHEY; CDR2 reads SMNVEV (reference sequence). CDR3 length: 15 amino acids. V lost 4 bases and J lost 3, with 16 bases in between. As DNA, the CDR3 is TGTGCCAGCAGTTCCCTAGTAGGGGTTAACTACGAGCAGTACTTC. The encoded protein is CASSSLVGVNYEQYF.

This clonotype was counted ten times or more. CDR3 loop: CASSPRQGEGTGELFF. CDR3 DNA sequence: TGTGCCAGCAGCCCTAGACAGGGGGAAGGAACCGGGGAGCTGTTTTTT. The rearrangement joins TRBV7-6 to TRBJ2-2, with 9 bases identical to TRBD1. Germline CDR1 is SGHVS and CDR2 is FNYEAQ. CDR3 length equals 16 residues. The V gene end was trimmed by 5 bases and the J gene end by 5 bases; junction bases not matched to a gene: 9.

This clonotype was seen at least ten times. One end of the junction does not line up with germline, which may come from a read error. The gene calls are TRBV7-7 and TRBJ1-1; D call uncertain. From germline, CDR1 is SSHAT and CDR2 FNYEAQ (reference sequence). The CDR3 totals 13 residues. This CDR3 is CASSAAMNTEAFF. The CDR3 DNA follows: TGTGCTAGCAGCGCCGCGATGAACACTGAAGCTTTCTTT. Full variable domain (rest looked up from reference TRBV7-7 and TRBJ1-1): GAGVSQSPRYKVTKRGQDVTLRCDPISSHATLYWYQQALGQGPEFLTYFNYEAQPDKSGLPSDRFSAERPEGSISTLTIQRTEQRDSAMYRCASSAAMNTEAFFGQGTRLTVV.

The V gene is TRBV5-1, the J gene TRBJ2-1; no firm D call. Per the germline V gene, CDR1 is SGHRS and CDR2 is YFSETQ. CDR3 size: 12 residues. V was trimmed by 1 base and J by 8 bases, leaving 7 bases between them. CDR3 region: CASSLKVHEQFF. CDR3 in DNA: TGCGCCAGCAGCTTGAAAGTCCATGAGCAGTTCTTC.

This clonotype occurred many times. The chain uses TRBV10-3 and TRBJ2-3; D not resolved. The CDR3 extends over 12 amino acids. The V gene lost 6 bases and the J gene lost 4 bases, with 8 bases spanning the gap. Germline lookup yields CDR1 ENHRY and CDR2 SYGVKD. In DNA form, the CDR3 reads TGTGCCATCAGCCCGACACCAGATACGCAGTATTTT. Translated, it gives CAISPTPDTQYF.

This clonotype was counted at least ten times. The chain has TRBV2 and TRBJ1-1; 7 nucleotides agree with TRBD1. J was trimmed by 0 bases and V by 5 bases; bases with no gene match: 3. Looked up from germline, CDR1 is SNHLY and CDR2 is FYNNEI. The CDR3 extends over 14 amino acids. The CDR3 nucleotides are TGTGCCAGCAGTTTTGGGACAGTGAACACTGAAGCTTTCTTT. Translation gives CASSFGTVNTEAFF.

This clonotype was recorded a few times. The chain has TRBV7-2 and TRBJ2-2; 13 nucleotides align to TRBD2. This CDR3 comprises 18 residues. The germline V gene has CDR1 SGHTA and CDR2 FQGNSA. V dropped 5 bases and J dropped 0; count of bases not matched to a gene: 6. The DNA for the CDR3 is TGTGCCAGCAGCACAGGGACTAGCGGGGATCCGAACACCGGGGAGCTGTTTTTT. Translated, it gives CASSTGTSGDPNTGELFF.